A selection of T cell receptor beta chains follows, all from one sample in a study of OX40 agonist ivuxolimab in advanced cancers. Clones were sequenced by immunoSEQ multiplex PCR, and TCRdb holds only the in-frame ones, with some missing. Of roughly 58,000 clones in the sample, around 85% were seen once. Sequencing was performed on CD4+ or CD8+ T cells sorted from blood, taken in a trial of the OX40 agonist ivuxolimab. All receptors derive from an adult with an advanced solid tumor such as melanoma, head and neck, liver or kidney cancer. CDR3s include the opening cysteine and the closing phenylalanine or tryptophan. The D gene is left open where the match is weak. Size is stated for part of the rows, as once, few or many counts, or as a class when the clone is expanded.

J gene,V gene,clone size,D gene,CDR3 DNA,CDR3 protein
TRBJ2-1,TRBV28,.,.,TGTGCCAGCAGTTCGTCAGGAGCGCCACATTACAATGAGCAGTTCTTC,CASSSSGAPHYNEQFF
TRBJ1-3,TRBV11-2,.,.,TGTGCCAGCAGCCCCACCCCAGGACGGGACACCATATATTTT,CASSPTPGRDTIYF
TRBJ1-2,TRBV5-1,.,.,TGCGCCAGCAGCCCGGGCCAGGGGTCCCACTATGGCTACACCTTC,CASSPGQGSHYGYTF
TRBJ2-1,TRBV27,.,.,TGTGCCAGCACCCCGGACCTATGGGGTGAGCAGTTCTTC,CASTPDLWGEQFF
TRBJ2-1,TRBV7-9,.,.,TGTGCCAGCAGCTTAGAAGTAAGGGGAGGTGAGCAGTTCTTC,CASSLEVRGGEQFF
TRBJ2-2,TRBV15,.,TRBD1,TGTGCCACCAGCGGAGCATCCGGGACAGCGAACACCGGGGAGCTGTTTTTT,CATSGASGTANTGELFF
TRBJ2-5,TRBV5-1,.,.,TGCGCCAGCAGCTTGGGGTCCGGAGAGACCCAGTACTTC,CASSLGSGETQYF
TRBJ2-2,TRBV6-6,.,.,TGTGCCAGCATCTCGGAGCGTAACACCGGGGAGCTGTTTTTT,CASISERNTGELFF
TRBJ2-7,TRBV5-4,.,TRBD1,TGTGCCAGCAGCCAGACAGGGGGCGAGCAGTACTTC,CASSQTGGEQYF
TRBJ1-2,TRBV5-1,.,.,TGCGCCAGCAGCTTGACAGGGAGGGACTATGGCTACACCTTC,CASSLTGRDYGYTF
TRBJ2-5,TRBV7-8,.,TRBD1,TGTGCCAGCAGCCTCCGACAGGGGGTCGAGACCCAGTACTTC,CASSLRQGVETQYF
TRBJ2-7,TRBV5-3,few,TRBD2,TGTGCCAGAAGCCCCAACGGGGGGAAGCCCTACGAGCAGTACTTC,CARSPNGGKPYEQYF
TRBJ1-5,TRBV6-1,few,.,TGTGCCAGCAGACCGACAGAGAGCAATCAGCCCCAGCATTTT,CASRPTESNQPQHF
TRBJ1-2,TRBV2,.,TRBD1,TGTGCCAGCACTGGGGGACAGGGTTATGGCTACACCTTC,CASTGGQGYGYTF
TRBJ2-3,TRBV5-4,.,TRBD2,TGTGCCAGCAGCTCCAATAGCGGGGGGGCGAGTACGCAGTATTTT,CASSSNSGGASTQYF
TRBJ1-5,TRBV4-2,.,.,TGTGCCAGCAGCCAAGATGGGACAAAGAATCAGCCCCAGCATTTT,CASSQDGTKNQPQHF
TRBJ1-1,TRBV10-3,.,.,TGTGCCATCAGTGAGCCCAGGAACACTGAAGCTTTCTTT,CAISEPRNTEAFF
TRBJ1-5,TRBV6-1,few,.,TGTGCCAGCAGTGATCCGACGGGCAGGGATAATCAGCCCCAGCATTTT,CASSDPTGRDNQPQHF
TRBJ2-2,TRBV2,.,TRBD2,TGTGCCAGCAGGCCGACGGGACTAGGTGGCGGGGAGCTGTTTTTT,CASRPTGLGGGELFF
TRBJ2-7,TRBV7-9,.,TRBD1,TGTGCCAGCAGCTTAGCGTTCGGACAGGGGGCTCTTGAGCAGTACTTC,CASSLAFGQGALEQYF
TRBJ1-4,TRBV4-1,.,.,TGCGCCAGCAGCTGGCGCGGGGAAGAAAAACTGTTTTTT,CASSWRGEEKLFF
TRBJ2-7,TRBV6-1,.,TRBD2,TGTGCCAGCAGTGAAAGTAGCGGGGCGAGCTCCTACGAGCAGTACTTC,CASSESSGASSYEQYF
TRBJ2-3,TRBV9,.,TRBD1,TGTGCCAGCAGCGTAGGGACAGGGATCCCAGATACGCAGTATTTT,CASSVGTGIPDTQYF
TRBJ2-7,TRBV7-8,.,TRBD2,TGTGCCAGCAGCTTAAGGGCGGCTAGCGGGATCTACGAGCAGTACTTC,CASSLRAASGIYEQYF
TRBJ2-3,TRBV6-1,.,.,TGTGCCAGCAGTGCACTCCGAGGGAGCACAGATACGCAGTATTTT,CASSALRGSTDTQYF
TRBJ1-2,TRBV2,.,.,TGTGCCAGCAGTCGGAGGGGAGAGTTTGGCTACACCTTC,CASSRRGEFGYTF
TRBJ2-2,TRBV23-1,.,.,TGCGCCAGCAGTCAGAGGACCGGGGAGCTGTTTTTT,CASSQRTGELFF
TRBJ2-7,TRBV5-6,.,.,TGTGCCAGCAGCCACGTGGAGAGGGTTAAGGAGCAGTACTTC,CASSHVERVKEQYF
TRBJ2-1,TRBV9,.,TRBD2,TGTGCCAGCGGAACCGGGACTAGCGGGTACAATGAGCAGTTCTTC,CASGTGTSGYNEQFF
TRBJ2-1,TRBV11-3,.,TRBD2,TGTGCCAGCAGCCGACTAGCGAATGAGCAGTTCTTC,CASSRLANEQFF
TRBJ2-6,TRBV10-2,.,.,TGCGCCAGCAGTGCGGGGGCAGGGTCTGGGGCCAACGTCCTGACTTTC,CASSAGAGSGANVLTF
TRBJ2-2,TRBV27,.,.,TGTGCCAGCAGTCCCCGCGGTGAGGCCGGGGAGCTGTTTTTT,CASSPRGEAGELFF
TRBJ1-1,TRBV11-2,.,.,TGTGCCAGCAGCTTAACGGGCTACACTGAAGCTTTCTTT,CASSLTGYTEAFF
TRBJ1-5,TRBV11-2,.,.,TGTGCCAGCAGCTTGGACGGACCCAATCAGCCCCAGCATTTT,CASSLDGPNQPQHF
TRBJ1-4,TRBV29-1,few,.,TGCAGCGTTGAAGTGCAGGGTGGTGAAAAACTGTTTTTT,CSVEVQGGEKLFF
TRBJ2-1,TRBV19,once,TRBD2,TGTGCCAGTCGGACTAGCGGGAGTAATGAGCAGTTCTTC,CASRTSGSNEQFF
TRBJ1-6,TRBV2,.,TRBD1,TGTGCCAGCACCCCGGGACAGAATTCACCCCTCCACTTT,CASTPGQNSPLHF
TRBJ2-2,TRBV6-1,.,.,TGTGCCAGCCGGGGAACGAACACCGGGGAGCTGTTTTTT,CASRGTNTGELFF
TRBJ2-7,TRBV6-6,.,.,TGTGCCAGCAGCCTCCAGGGTGGATCCTACGAGCAGTACTTC,CASSLQGGSYEQYF
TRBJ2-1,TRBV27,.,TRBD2,TGTGCCAGCAGTCCGGTAGCGGGAGGGAGAAATGAGCAGTTCTTC,CASSPVAGGRNEQFF
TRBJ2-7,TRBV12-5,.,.,TGTGCTAGTGGTTTGGTAATAGCTTACTACTACGAGCAGTACTTC,CASGLVIAYYYEQYF
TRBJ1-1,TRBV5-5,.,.,TGTGCCAGCAGCTTGATGGGGGCGGACACTGAAGCTTTCTTT,CASSLMGADTEAFF